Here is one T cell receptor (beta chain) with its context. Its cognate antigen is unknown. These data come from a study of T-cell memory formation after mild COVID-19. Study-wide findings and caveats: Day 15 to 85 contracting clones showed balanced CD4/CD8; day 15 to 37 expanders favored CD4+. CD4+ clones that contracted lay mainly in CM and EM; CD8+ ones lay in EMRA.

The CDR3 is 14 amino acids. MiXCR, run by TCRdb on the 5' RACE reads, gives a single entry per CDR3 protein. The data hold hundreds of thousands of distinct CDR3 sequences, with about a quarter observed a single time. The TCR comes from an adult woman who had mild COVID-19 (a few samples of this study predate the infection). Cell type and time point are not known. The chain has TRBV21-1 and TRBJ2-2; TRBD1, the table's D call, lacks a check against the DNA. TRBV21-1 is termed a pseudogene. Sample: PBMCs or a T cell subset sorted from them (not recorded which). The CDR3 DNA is TGTGCCAGCAGCATTGACAGGGGCGGCGGGGAGCTGTTTTTT. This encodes CASSIDRGGGELFF.